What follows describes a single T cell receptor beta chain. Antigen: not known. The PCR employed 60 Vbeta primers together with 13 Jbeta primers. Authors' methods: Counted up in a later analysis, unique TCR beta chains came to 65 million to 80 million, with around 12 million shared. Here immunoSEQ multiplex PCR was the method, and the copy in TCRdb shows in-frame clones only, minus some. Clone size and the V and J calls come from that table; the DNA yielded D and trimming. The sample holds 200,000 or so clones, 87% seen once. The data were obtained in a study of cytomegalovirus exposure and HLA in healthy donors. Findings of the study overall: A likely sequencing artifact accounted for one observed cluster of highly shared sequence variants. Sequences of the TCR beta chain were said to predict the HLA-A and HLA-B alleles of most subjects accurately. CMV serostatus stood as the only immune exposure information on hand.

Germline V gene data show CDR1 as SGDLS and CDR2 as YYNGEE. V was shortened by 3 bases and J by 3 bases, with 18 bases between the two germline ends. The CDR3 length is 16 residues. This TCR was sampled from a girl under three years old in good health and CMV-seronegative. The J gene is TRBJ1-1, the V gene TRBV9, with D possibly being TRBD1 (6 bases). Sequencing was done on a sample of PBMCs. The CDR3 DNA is TGTGCCAGCAGCGGGGGGGGACCTCACAGGGACACTGAAGCTTTCTTT. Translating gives CASSGGGPHRDTEAFF.